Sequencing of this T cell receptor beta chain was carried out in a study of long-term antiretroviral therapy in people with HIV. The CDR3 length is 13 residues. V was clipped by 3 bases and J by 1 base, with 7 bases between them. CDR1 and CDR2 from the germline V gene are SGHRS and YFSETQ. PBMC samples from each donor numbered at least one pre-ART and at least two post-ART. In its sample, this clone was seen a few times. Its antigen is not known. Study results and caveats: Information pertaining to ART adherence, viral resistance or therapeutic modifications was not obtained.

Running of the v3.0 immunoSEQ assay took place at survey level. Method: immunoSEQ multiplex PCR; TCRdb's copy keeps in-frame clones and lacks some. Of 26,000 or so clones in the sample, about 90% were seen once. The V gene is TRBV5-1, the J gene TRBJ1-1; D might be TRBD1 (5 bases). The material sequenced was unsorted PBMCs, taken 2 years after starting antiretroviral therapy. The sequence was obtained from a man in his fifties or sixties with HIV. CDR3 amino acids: CASSSDTNTEAFF. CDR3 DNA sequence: TGCGCCAGCAGCTCGGACACGAACACTGAAGCTTTCTTT.